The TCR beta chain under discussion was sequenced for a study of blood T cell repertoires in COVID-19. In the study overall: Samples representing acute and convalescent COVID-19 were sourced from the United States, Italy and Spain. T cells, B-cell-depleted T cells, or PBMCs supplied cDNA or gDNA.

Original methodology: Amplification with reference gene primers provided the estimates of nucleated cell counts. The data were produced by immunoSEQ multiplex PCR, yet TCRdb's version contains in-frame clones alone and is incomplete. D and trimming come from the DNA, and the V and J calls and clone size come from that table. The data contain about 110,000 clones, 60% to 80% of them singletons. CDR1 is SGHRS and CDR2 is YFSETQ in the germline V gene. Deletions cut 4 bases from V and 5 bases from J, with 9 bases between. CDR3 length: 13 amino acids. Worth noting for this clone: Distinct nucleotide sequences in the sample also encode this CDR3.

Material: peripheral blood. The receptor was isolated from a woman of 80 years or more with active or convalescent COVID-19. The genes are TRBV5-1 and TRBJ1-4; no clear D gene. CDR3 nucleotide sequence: TGCGCCAGCAGCCCGAGGGCGAATGAAAAACTGTTTTTT. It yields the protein CASSPRANEKLFF.